This TCR beta chain is drawn from a study of cytomegalovirus exposure and HLA in healthy donors (TCRdb year 2017). With regard to the full study: In an earlier analysis of roughly 590 of the donors, approximately 260 Gb of sequence data and 90 million to 130 million unique TCR beta sequences from roughly 190 million T cells were reported. About 300 gigabases of sequencing data and approximately 85 million unique TCR sequences were included in an early release covering roughly 600 HLA-typed donors. Of the roughly 400 genotyped donors, 75% to 85% were placed in the genetic ancestry cluster associated with self-reported Caucasian donors. The study was designed to test whether signatures of past pathogen exposure could be identified by cataloging public T cell receptors. Using immunosequencing, the study profiled T cell repertoires from around 670 subjects and related those repertoires to cytomegalovirus serostatus. Along with the roughly 670-subject first cohort, a separate validation cohort of over a hundred different subjects was used. The study combined high-throughput TCR immunosequencing, statistical association of individual TCRs with disease status, and machine learning to predict cytomegalovirus infection status. A later analysis re-analyzed previously published TCR beta repertoires from hundreds of donors and added high-resolution HLA genotyping to study TCR occurrence patterns. Rather than drawing on any new phenotypic data, the later analysis identified candidate immune exposures from TCR beta sequences and the way those sequences occurred across donors. An earlier analysis of some 500 of the donors applied high-throughput TCR beta sequencing to assess whether each TCR beta V gene segment acted as functional or pseudogenic. Donor age, sex, ethnicity and CMV serostatus were compiled alongside the repertoire data. A later genetic analysis used genome-wide SNP genotypes for about 65% of the 666 donors, treating that subset as a discovery cohort. Every repertoire in the discovery cohort had been generated on one and the same sequencing platform. HLA typing included class I and class II loci at four-digit resolution. The number of donors typed differed by locus, with 629-630 for A, B, C, DRB1 and DQB1, more than 500 for DQA1, some 570 for DPA1, and 472 for DPB1. Four to six DR-DQ haplotypes were handled as single units for association and clustering, since linkage in the cohort was strong. Across approximately 400 genotyped donors of the cohort, an average of about 240,000 unique TCR beta nucleotide sequences per donor were sequenced, and approximately 17% of those sequences were non-productive. Here is what the overall study found, with its caveats: A further reported finding was that TCR beta sequences accurately predicted the HLA-A and HLA-B alleles for most subjects in the first cohort. Linkage disequilibrium might explain the correlated functional status among segregating V segments, but an unknown experimental factor could not be excluded. Compared with equally common non-associated chains, HLA-associated TCR beta chains in a later analysis were more clonally expanded and had lower generation probabilities. A total of some 180 TCR beta chains were listed by the study as associated with cytomegalovirus. Because some donors lacked HLA typing at each locus, the association tests relied only on the typed subset. Most TCR sequences were observed very rarely across donors, whereas some public TCRs were present in many individuals. In a later analysis, several top co-occurrence clusters were reported to appear linked to parvovirus B19, influenza, CMV and Epstein-Barr virus. CMV serostatus was the only immune exposure information available for the cohort. The sequencing pipeline was judged likely to have produced a cluster of highly shared sequence variants as a technical artifact. The authors suggested that the approach could potentially be generalized to other disease states and immunological phenotypes. In vitro tests confirmed that a few of the cytomegalovirus-associated TCR beta chains recognize cytomegalovirus antigens. In a later analysis, about 17,000 TCR beta sequences were associated with specific HLA alleles at a false discovery rate of 0.05. In a later analysis, the rate of TCR association differed among HLA loci, with DRB1 alleles having the most associated TCRs and HLA-C alleles having the fewest. When HLA alleles, especially DR and DQ, strongly co-occurred, attributing TCR associations to individual alleles was difficult. Because counts were too low, 15 to 20 rarely observed V segments, including chromosome 9 orphons, were excluded from the earlier analysis of about 500 of the donors. Some IMGT-functional V segments, including TRBV6-2 and TRBV6-3, could not be distinguished by the 87-base-pair reads and were therefore excluded. Most CMV-associated TCR beta chains appeared to be HLA-restricted in a later analysis, and the HLA associations seemed to be driven largely by CMV exposure. In an earlier analysis of over 550 of the donors, most TCR beta V segments were observed in productive rearrangements about 87% or about 30% of the time, broadly matching IMGT annotations. Sequencing depth was assumed to be roughly uniform across donors in the presence/absence analyses, though that assumption may not hold. The classifier was reported to diagnose cytomegalovirus status with high specificity and sensitivity in both the original cohort and the validation cohort. In a later genetic analysis, fewer N-insertions in productive TCRs were reported among donors in an Asian-associated ancestry cluster than the roughly 700-donor mean. In a later genetic analysis, a missense DCLRE1C variant was associated with V-gene and J-gene trimming of TCR beta chains, and the association was replicated in an independent cohort. This cohort had only TCR beta chains sequenced, and the lack of alpha or paired-chain data limited which features could be detected.

In the case of this clone: Its target antigen remains unknown. Qualities for individual bases were not recorded, and no much larger clone is one base off.

The cohort was made up of 666 healthy bone marrow donors. All cohort members were sampled while nominally healthy, although unrecorded immune exposures were likely present. The donor was CMV seropositive and belonged to the group of about 290 seropositive cohort members. Every donor gave a peripheral blood sample, and the peripheral blood mononuclear cells from that sample were used for TCR beta sequencing. Genomic DNA was extracted from the blood cell samples with the Qiagen DNeasy Blood Extraction Kit. Trimming removed 1 base from V and 0 bases from J, leaving 4 bases between the germline ends. The CDR3 runs 15 amino acids, cysteine and phenylalanine included. CDR3 DNA is the only sequence kept; it has 45 bases, read in frame from the first base. CDR1 SEHNR and CDR2 FQNEAQ were looked up in the germline V gene (reference sequence). To prepare the library, the immunoSEQ multiplex PCR assay was applied. A mixture of 60 forward primers for TCR Vbeta segments and 13 reverse primers for TCR Jbeta segments was used in the multiplex PCR. Amplification of the CDR3 region of rearranged TCR beta genes was performed with a multiplex PCR assay on genomic DNA. The Illumina HiSeq System was used to sequence the amplified TCR beta libraries as 87-base-pair reads. The paper's processing steps were these. Across the 666 repertoires, a later analysis counted tens of millions of unique TCR beta chains, some 11 million of which were shared by at least two donors. To remove PCR and sequencing errors, raw reads were error-corrected and collapsed into unique sequences using a nearest-neighbor algorithm that merged closely related sequences. To assign V, D and J gene segments, CDR3 sequences were aligned to IMGT reference sequences. For a sequence to be retained, at least a six-nucleotide match to both a V gene segment and a J gene segment was required. Rearrangements were called productive when the CDR3 lacked stop codons and stayed in frame with V and J; all others were non-productive. Following IMGT convention, CDR3 was defined as the stretch from the second conserved V-encoded cysteine up to the conserved J-encoded phenylalanine. Sequences without an unambiguous match to a single V gene segment were excluded from the earlier analysis of a few hundred of the donors. In an earlier analysis of 450 to 700 of the donors, V segments were called functional above 56.7% productive rearrangements and were called segregating when the between-donor standard deviation exceeded 5%. A statistical classification framework was developed to diagnose cytomegalovirus status using the catalog of TCR beta chain sequences. In a later analysis, V and J genes were assigned by comparing TCR nucleotide sequences against IMGT/GENE-DB human TR gene sequences. A later analysis assigned CDR3 sequences and most-parsimonious VDJ recombination scenarios with the TCRdist pipeline. In a later analysis, every TCR beta chain was defined by the combination of its CDR3 amino acid sequence and its V-gene family, and reads without a unique V-gene family were dropped. To address suspected cross-contamination and a sequencing artifact, a later analysis removed 592 highly shared, low-generation-probability nucleotide sequences. A later analysis calculated a clonal expansion index for each public chain from normalized within-repertoire ranks of inferred template counts. Generation probabilities in a later analysis came from a VDJ recombination model fitted to out-of-frame rearrangements, and those results were checked against IGoR. In a later analysis, TCR-TCR, TCR-HLA and TCR-CMV co-occurrence was scored with hypergeometric tests, and a repertoire-size bias correction was applied to TCR pairs. In a later analysis, false discovery rates were estimated by permuting HLA or CMV assignments 20 times. In a later analysis, co-occurring TCRs were grouped using DBSCAN, and TCRdist sequence similarity was added for clustering within HLA-allele-positive subsets. For co-occurrence clustering, repertoires with fewer than 30,000 or more than 120,000 public chains were excluded, along with five repertoires with anomalous nucleotide sharing. This is the immuneACCESS table as TCRdb keeps it, with only in-frame sequences that have V and J called. A part of the clones is gone; compared with another copy, unresolved V genes explain less than half, and the rest is unexplained. V, J and clone size were drawn from that table, and D and trimming were deduced from the DNA. The sample table shows around 130,000 clones, and 75% are seen once. The ten largest clonotypes hold 2.9% of the sample.

Sequences were obtained from PBMCs. The chain links TRBV7-9 with TRBJ2-6; a confident D gene designation cannot be given. This TCR was sampled from a woman aged 40-49 years in good health and CMV-seropositive. The sequence in DNA is TGTGCCAGCAGCTTAGACAGCTCTGGGGCCAACGTCCTGACTTTC. Its product reads: CASSLDSSGANVLTF.